Sequencing of this TCR beta chain was carried out in a study of shared clonotypes between healthy human individuals. The overall study: Each donor's CD4 naive and CD4 memory cells filled three plates apiece, CD8 naive two, and CD8 memory one.

General observations from the study: What limited the represented genetic and exposure-history diversity was the small number of donors.

The CDR3 length is 14 residues. Trimming took 2 bases from V and 3 from J, leaving 10 bases between them. The germline CDR1 and CDR2 sequences are SGHDT and YYEEEE. The genomic DNA of each subset was split evenly across several immunoSEQ plates. The repertoire was sequenced with immunoSEQ multiplex PCR; TCRdb's copy has only in-frame clones and lacks some. Of 850,000 to 1,100,000 clones listed, 60% to 85% are singletons. About this clone itself: Its antigen is still unknown.

J is TRBJ2-3 and V is TRBV5-6; D possibly uses TRBD1 or TRBD2 (6 bases each). The sample taken for sequencing was memory CD4+ T cells from PBMCs. The subset here: CD45RA-negative fraction. The source is a man aged 18 to 35 in good health. Some clones in this sample may be carry-over from other donors' samples. Here the CDR3 reads CASSFGGWTDTQYF. DNA for the CDR3: TGTGCCAGCAGCTTCGGGGGCTGGACAGATACGCAGTATTTT.